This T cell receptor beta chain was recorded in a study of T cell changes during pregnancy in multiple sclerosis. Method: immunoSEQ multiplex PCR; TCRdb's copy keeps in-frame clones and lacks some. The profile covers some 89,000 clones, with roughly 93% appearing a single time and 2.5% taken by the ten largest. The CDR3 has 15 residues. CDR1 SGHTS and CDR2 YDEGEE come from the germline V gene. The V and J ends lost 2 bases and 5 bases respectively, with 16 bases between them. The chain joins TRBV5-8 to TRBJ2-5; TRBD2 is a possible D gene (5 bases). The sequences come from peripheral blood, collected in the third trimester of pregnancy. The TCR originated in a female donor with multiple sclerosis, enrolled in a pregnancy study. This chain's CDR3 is CASSFNGKLWETQYF. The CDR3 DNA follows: TGTGCCAGCAGCTTTAACGGGAAACTCTGGGAGACCCAGTACTTC.